Shown below are 18 T cell receptor beta chains from a single sample sequenced in a study of T cell responses to AZD1222 COVID-19 vaccine. Profiling relied on immunoSEQ multiplex PCR, and the TCRdb table lists in-frame clones only, not all of them. The sample consists of around 110,000 clones, 88% of them appearing once. The material sequenced was peripheral blood, taken on day 0 of AZD1222 vaccination. Receptors were obtained from an adult in good health.

V usage is TRBV7-8 and J usage is TRBJ1-1; no reliable D call. V lost 2 bases, J lost 4 bases, and 8 bases lay in between. The germline V gene encodes CDR1 SGHVS and CDR2 FQNEAQ. This CDR3 spans 13 amino acids. CDR3 protein: CASSLSWSTEAFF. The CDR3, as DNA: TGTGCCAGCAGCTTATCTTGGTCCACTGAAGCTTTCTTT.

This chain joins TRBV7-2 and TRBJ1-4; maybe TRBD1 (6 bases). This CDR3 spans 14 amino acids. Trimming stripped 8 bases from V and 5 bases from J, with 15 bases between. Germline assignment: CDR1 SGHTA and CDR2 FQGNSA. CDR3 loop: CASRDGGGNEKLFF. The CDR3 nucleotides are TGTGCCAGCCGGGACGGAGGGGGGAATGAAAAACTGTTTTTT.

V and J are TRBV2 and TRBJ1-2, with D possibly TRBD1 on 5 matching bases. The CDR3 is 16 residues long. V was shortened by 8 bases and J by 4 bases, with 23 bases between the two germline ends. The germline gives CDR1 SNHLY, CDR2 FYNNEI. In DNA, the CDR3 is TGTGCCAGCGACCGGGACGACGGGTCTGAACTCTATGGCTACACCTTC. The encoded protein is CASDRDDGSELYGYTF.

This clone showed up just once. The rearrangement uses TRBV28 and TRBJ2-1; possible D gene TRBD1, 6 bases. The V and J ends lost 2 bases and 8 bases respectively, with 10 bases between them. The V gene's germline CDR1 is MDHEN and CDR2 SYDVKM. This CDR3 has 13 amino acids. CDR3 sequence: CASSLREGDEQFF. In nucleotides, the CDR3 is TGTGCCAGCAGTTTACGTGAGGGGGATGAGCAGTTCTTC.

The chain is built from TRBV11-2 and TRBJ1-2; D gene uncertain. Trimming left V 5 bases short and J 8 bases short, with 21 bases between. This CDR3 is 15 amino acids long. The germline V gene encodes CDR1 SGHAT and CDR2 FQNNGV. DNA of the CDR3: TGTGCCAGCAGCCCGAATTCGGCGCCGGCCAGGGGCTACACCTTC. Translated: CASSPNSAPARGYTF.

The V gene is TRBV15, the J gene TRBJ1-1; 10 nucleotides align to TRBD1. CDR1 is LNHNV and CDR2 is YYDKDF in the germline V gene (reference sequence). J was trimmed by 0 bases and V by 3 bases; bases with no gene match: 7. The CDR3 consists of 17 residues. DNA for the CDR3: TGTGCCACCAGCAGTTCCGGGACAGGGGCCATGAACACTGAAGCTTTCTTT. Protein sequence: CATSSSGTGAMNTEAFF. Variable domain in full (rest from reference TRBV15 and TRBJ1-1): DAMVIQNPRYQVTQFGKPVTLSCSQTLNHNVMYWYQQKSSQAPKLLFHYYDKDFNNEADTPDNFQSRRPNTSFCFLDIRSPGLGDTAMYLCATSSSGTGAMNTEAFFGQGTRLTVV.

The V gene is TRBV6-5, the J gene TRBJ1-2; D is uncertain. The V gene's germline CDR1 is MNHEY and CDR2 SVGAGI. CDR3 length equals 14 residues. V was pared by 0 bases and J by 4 bases, with 9 bases between. CDR3 DNA: TGTGCCAGCAGTTACTCGAGAGGGAGCTATGGCTACACCTTC. The encoded protein is CASSYSRGSYGYTF.

The V gene is TRBV18, the J gene TRBJ1-5; the match to TRBD1 covers 10 bases. CDR3 size: 14 residues. Germline values: CDR1 KGHSH, CDR2 LQKENI. The ends lost 5 bases at V and 8 bases at J; junction bases unmatched: 6. The CDR3 DNA follows: TGTGCCAGCTCAGGGGGACAGGGGCTGGAGCCCCAGCATTTT. Translation: CASSGGQGLEPQHF.

This clone has a single count. V gene TRBV5-1 combines with J gene TRBJ1-1, with 10 nucleotides matching TRBD1. In germline, CDR1 is SGHRS, CDR2 YFSETQ. There are 16 residues in the CDR3. V shed 0 bases, J shed 3 bases, and the junction held 5 bases outside the gene matches. The CDR3 protein is CASSLGQGAMHTEAFF. The DNA of the CDR3 is TGCGCCAGCAGCTTGGGACAGGGGGCCATGCACACTGAAGCTTTCTTT.

V and J are TRBV9 and TRBJ2-2; 7 nucleotides agree with TRBD2. Germline-derived CDR1 and CDR2 are SGDLS and YYNGEE. V dropped 4 bases and J dropped 5; count of bases not matched to a gene: 8. The CDR3 is 15 residues long. The CDR3 is CASSPRSSGTGELFF. CDR3 coding DNA: TGTGCCAGCAGCCCTCGGAGTAGCGGGACCGGGGAGCTGTTTTTT.

The genes are TRBV29-1 and TRBJ2-1; D perhaps matches TRBD1 (5 bases). The CDR3 length is 14 residues. CDR1 SQVTM and CDR2 ANQGSEA come from the germline V gene. The V end was cut by 7 bases, the J end by 4 bases, with 17 bases between. CDR3 loop: CSATGIGEYNEQFF. CDR3 bases: TGCAGCGCCACAGGAATAGGGGAATACAATGAGCAGTTCTTC.

V usage is TRBV11-2 and J usage is TRBJ2-4, with 9 bases aligning to TRBD1. Germline V lookup: CDR1 SGHAT, CDR2 FQNNGV. The J segment lost 1 base and the V segment lost 5 bases, leaving 12 bases of the junction unmatched. This CDR3 is 18 amino acids long. For the CDR3, the DNA is TGTGCCAGCAGCCGGCAGAACAGGGGGCGGGAGGCCAAAAACATTCAGTACTTC. Protein: CASSRQNRGREAKNIQYF.

The V and J genes are TRBV7-6 and TRBJ2-5; D may correspond to TRBD1 or TRBD2 (5 bases each). Germline V gene data show CDR1 as SGHVS and CDR2 as FNYEAQ. V was clipped by 6 bases and J by 5 bases, with 13 bases between them. CDR3 length equals 13 residues. CDR3: CASSSRDVETQYF. DNA for the CDR3: TGTGCCAGCAGTTCCAGGGACGTCGAGACCCAGTACTTC.

This rearrangement joins TRBV5-1 to TRBJ2-7; no clear D. The CDR3 covers 14 residues. V was clipped by 4 bases and J by 3 bases, with 14 bases between them. Germline CDR1 is SGHRS and CDR2 is YFSETQ. The CDR3 DNA is TGCGCCAGCAGCGGAAATCAGGTCGACTACGAGCAGTACTTC. Its translation: CASSGNQVDYEQYF.

This clone showed up just a few times. The CDR3 nucleotides read TGTGCCAGCAGTTACGTAGCGGGAGCCTACAATGAGCAGTTCTTC. It encodes CASSYVAGAYNEQFF. This chain connects TRBV6-5 to TRBJ2-1, with 9 bases aligning to TRBD2. The CDR3 has 15 residues. Germline loops: CDR1 MNHEY, CDR2 SVGAGI. The J segment lost 2 bases and the V segment lost 2 bases, leaving 1 base of the junction unmatched.

This chain connects TRBV7-6 to TRBJ2-5, with D perhaps TRBD2 (6 bases). Trimming shortened V by 4 bases and J by 5 bases, and 17 bases separated the two germline ends. CDR3 size: 15 residues. CDR1 is SGHVS, CDR2 FNYEAQ, per germline. For the CDR3, the DNA is TGTGCCAGCAGCTCCACGGGACTTTCGACCGAGACCCAGTACTTC. This encodes CASSSTGLSTETQYF.

Remarks on this clone: Other DNA sequences within the sample encode an identical CDR3. The V gene is TRBV18, the J gene TRBJ2-5; 8 positions agree with TRBD1. Trimming took 1 base from V and 5 from J; bases not matched to a gene: 6. Germline V CDR1 and CDR2: KGHSH, LQKENI. The CDR3 is made up of 15 amino acids. CDR3 protein: CASSPRGQGGETQYF. CDR3 nucleotide sequence: TGTGCCAGCTCACCACGCGGACAGGGTGGCGAGACCCAGTACTTC. The full variable domain, in which reference TRBV18 and TRBJ2-5 provide the parts outside the CDR3, is NAGVMQNPRHLVRRRGQEARLRCSPMKGHSHVYWYRQLPEEGLKFMVYLQKENIIDESGMPKERFSAEFPKEGPSILRIQQVVRGDSAAYFCASSPRGQGGETQYFGPGTRLLVL.

The rearrangement links TRBV11-1 to TRBJ2-7, with 9 bases identical to TRBD1. The CDR3 totals 16 residues. Trimming removed 4 bases from V and 6 bases from J; junction bases left unmatched: 13. Germline CDR1 is SGHAT and CDR2 is FQDESV (reference sequence). The CDR3 loop reads CASSSKTGGAGTEQYF. In DNA, the CDR3 is TGTGCCAGCAGCTCAAAAACAGGGGGCGCCGGTACCGAGCAGTACTTC.